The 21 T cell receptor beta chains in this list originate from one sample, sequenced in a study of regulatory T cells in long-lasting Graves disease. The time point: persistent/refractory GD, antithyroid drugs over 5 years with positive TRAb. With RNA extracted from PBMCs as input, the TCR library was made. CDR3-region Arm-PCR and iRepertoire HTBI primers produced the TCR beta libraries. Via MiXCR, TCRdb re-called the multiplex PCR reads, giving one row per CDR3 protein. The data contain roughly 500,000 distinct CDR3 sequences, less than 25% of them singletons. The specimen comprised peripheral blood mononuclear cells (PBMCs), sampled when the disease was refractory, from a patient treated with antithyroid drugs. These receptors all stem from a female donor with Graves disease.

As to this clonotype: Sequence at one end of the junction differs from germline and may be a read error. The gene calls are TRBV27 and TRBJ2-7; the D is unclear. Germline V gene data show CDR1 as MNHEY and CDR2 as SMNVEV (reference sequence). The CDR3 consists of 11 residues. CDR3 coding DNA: TGTGCCAGCAGTTTTATGCACGAGCTGTACTTC. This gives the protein CASSFMHELYF.

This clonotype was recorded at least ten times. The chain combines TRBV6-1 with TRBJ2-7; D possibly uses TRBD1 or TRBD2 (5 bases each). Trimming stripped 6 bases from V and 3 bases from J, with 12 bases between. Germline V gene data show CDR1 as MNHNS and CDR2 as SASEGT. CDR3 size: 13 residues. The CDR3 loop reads CASRYEGRYEQYF. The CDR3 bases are TGTGCCAGCAGGTACGAGGGACGCTACGAGCAGTACTTC.

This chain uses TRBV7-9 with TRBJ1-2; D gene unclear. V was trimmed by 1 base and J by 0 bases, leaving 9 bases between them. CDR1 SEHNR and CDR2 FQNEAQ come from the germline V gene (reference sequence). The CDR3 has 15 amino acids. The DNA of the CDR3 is TGTGCCAGCAGCTTAGTCGACAAAGCTAACTATGGCTACACCTTC. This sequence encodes CASSLVDKANYGYTF.

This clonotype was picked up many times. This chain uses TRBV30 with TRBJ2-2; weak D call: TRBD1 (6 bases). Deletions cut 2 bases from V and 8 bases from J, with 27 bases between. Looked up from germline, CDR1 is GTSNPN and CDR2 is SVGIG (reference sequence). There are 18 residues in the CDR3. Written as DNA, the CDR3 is TGTGCCTGGAGTAAGGGCCGCTTGAGCAGGGGTACTAATGGGGAGCTGTTTTTT. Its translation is CAWSKGRLSRGTNGELFF.

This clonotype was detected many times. The DNA for the CDR3 is TGTGCCAGCAGCTTAGCCCCCGGCAGGGCAGGGATTCAGTACTTC. Its translation is CASSLAPGRAGIQYF. The chain joins TRBV11-1 to TRBJ2-4; D may be TRBD1 (5 bases). The CDR3 has 15 amino acids. V was cut by 0 bases and J by 10 bases, with 16 bases left in between. Germline V gene sequence: CDR1 SGHAT, CDR2 FQDESV (reference sequence).

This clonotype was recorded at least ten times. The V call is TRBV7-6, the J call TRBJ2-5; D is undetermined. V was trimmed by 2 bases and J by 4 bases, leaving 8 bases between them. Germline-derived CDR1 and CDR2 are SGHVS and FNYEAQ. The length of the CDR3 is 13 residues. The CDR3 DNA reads TGTGCCAGCAGCTTATTCGTAGGAGAGACCCAGTACTTC. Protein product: CASSLFVGETQYF.

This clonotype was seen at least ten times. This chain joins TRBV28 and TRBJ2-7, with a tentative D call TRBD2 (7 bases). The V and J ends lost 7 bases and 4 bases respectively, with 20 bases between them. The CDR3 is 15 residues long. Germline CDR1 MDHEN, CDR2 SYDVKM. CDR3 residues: CASTDLGRGGYEQYF. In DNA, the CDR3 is TGTGCCAGCACCGATCTCGGCAGGGGAGGGTACGAGCAGTACTTC.

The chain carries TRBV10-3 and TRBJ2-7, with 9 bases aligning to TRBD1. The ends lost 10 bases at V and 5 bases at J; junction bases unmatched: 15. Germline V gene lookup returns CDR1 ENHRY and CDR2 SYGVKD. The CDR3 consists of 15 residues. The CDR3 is CATMGWGQGTDEQYF. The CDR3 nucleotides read TGTGCCACCATGGGGTGGGGACAGGGCACGGACGAGCAGTACTTC.

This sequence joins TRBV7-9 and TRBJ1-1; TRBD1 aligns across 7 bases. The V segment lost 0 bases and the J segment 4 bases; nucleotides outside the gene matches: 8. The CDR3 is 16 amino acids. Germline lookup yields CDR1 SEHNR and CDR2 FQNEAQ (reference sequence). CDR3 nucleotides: TGTGCCAGCAGCTTAGCAGGGGGCGGGATTGTCACTGAAGCTTTCTTT. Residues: CASSLAGGGIVTEAFF.

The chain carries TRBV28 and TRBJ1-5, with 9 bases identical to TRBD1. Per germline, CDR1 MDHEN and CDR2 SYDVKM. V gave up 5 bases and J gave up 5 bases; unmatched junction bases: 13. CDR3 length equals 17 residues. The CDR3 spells CASSETGQGFVDQPQHF. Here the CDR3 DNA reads TGTGCCAGCAGTGAAACGGGACAGGGTTTTGTGGATCAGCCCCAGCATTTT. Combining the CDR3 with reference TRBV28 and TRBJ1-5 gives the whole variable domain DVKVTQSSRYLVKRTGEKVFLECVQDMDHENMFWYRQDPGLGLRLIYFSYDVKMKEKGDIPEGYSVSREKKERFSLILESASTNQTSMYLCASSETGQGFVDQPQHFGDGTRLSIL.

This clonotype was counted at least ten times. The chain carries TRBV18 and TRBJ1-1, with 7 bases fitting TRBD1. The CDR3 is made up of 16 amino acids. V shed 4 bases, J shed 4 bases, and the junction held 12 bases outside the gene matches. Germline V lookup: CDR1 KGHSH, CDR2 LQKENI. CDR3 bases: TGTGCCAGCTCACGATCGATACAGGGGAGTGGCACTGAAGCTTTCTTT. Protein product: CASSRSIQGSGTEAFF.

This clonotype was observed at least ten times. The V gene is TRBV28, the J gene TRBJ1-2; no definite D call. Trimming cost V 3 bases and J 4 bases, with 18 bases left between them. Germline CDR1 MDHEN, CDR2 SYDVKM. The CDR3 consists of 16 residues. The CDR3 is CASSFAQVVGIYGYTF. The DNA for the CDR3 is TGTGCCAGCAGTTTTGCTCAGGTGGTCGGAATCTATGGCTACACCTTC.

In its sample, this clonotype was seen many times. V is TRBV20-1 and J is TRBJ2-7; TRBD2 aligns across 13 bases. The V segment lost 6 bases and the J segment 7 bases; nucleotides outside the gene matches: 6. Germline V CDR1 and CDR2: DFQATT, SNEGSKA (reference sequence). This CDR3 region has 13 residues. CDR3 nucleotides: TGCAGTGCCAGCGGACTAGCGGGAGTTGAGCAGTACTTC. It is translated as CSASGLAGVEQYF.

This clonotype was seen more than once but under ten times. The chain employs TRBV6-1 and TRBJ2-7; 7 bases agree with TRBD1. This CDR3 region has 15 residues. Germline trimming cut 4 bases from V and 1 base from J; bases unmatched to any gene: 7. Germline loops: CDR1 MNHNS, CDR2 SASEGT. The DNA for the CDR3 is TGTGCCAGCAGTGCCCGGGACAGCCTATCCTACGAGCAGTACTTC. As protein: CASSARDSLSYEQYF.

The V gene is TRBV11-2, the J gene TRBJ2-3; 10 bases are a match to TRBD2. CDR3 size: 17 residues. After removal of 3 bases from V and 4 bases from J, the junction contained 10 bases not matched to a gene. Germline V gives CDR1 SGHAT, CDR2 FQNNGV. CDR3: CASSFYPSGSVADTQYF. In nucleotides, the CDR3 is TGTGCCAGCAGCTTTTACCCTAGCGGGAGTGTGGCAGATACGCAGTATTTT.

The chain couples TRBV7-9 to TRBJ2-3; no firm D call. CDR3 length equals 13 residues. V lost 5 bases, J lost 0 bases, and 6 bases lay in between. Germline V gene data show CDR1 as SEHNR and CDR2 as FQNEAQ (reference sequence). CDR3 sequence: CASSHPSTDTQYF. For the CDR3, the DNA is TGTGCCAGCAGCCATCCTAGCACAGATACGCAGTATTTT.

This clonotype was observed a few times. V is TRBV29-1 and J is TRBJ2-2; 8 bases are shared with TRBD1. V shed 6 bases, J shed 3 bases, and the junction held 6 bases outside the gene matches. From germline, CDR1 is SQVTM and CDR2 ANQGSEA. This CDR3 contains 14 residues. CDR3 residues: CSVRMDRDTGELFF. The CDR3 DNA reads TGCAGCGTCCGAATGGACAGGGACACCGGGGAGCTGTTTTTT.

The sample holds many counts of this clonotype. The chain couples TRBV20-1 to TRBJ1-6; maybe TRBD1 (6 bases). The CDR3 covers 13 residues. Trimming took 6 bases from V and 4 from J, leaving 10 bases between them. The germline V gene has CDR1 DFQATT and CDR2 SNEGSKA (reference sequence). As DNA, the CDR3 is TGCAGTGCACAAGGACAGTATAATTCACCCCTCCACTTT. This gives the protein CSAQGQYNSPLHF.

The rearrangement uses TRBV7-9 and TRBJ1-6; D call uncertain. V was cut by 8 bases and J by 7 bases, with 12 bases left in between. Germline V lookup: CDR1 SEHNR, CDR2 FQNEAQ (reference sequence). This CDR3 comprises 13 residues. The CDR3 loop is CASQPHGNSPLHF. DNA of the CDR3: TGTGCCAGCCAGCCTCACGGCAATTCACCCCTCCACTTT.

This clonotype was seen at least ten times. The CDR3 bases are TGTGCCATCAGTGCGGTCAGAAGCAATCAGCCCCAGCATTTT. Amino acids: CAISAVRSNQPQHF. V gene TRBV10-3 combines with J gene TRBJ1-5; D not resolved. The CDR3 is made up of 14 amino acids. Germline V gene lookup returns CDR1 ENHRY and CDR2 SYGVKD. With 4 bases removed from V and 1 base from J, the gap between germline ends came to 8 bases.

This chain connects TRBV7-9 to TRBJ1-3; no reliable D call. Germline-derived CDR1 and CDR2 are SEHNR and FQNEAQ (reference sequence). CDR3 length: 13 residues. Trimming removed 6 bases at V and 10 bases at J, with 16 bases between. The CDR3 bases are TGTGCCAGCAGTACAAGACAACTCGGGACCATATATTTT. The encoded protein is CASSTRQLGTIYF.